This entry concerns a single TCR beta chain. Its antigen is currently not known. The sample holds no much larger clone one base away, and base qualities are not on file. The library was produced with 5' RACE. The instrument given in TCRdb is Illumina HiSeq 2500. A second PCR of about 7 to 12 cycles was run with a J-beta primer mix and a sample-barcoded 5' primer. Each TCR beta cDNA molecule received a unique molecular identifier from a template-switch 5' adaptor carrying 12 random nucleotides. At least 3 million CDR3-containing paired-end reads were obtained from each sample. First-strand cDNA synthesis was performed from all RNA using the Mint cDNA synthesis kit, with priming by a TRBC-specific oligonucleotide. Following uracil-DNA glycosylase treatment, all cDNA underwent a first 18-cycle PCR with the universal primers M1SS and BC2_uni_R. The study's processing was this. Each sample was normalized by randomly selecting 1 million high-quality reads, each carrying a distinct molecular identifier. Reads sharing molecular identifiers were discarded rather than binned into consensus sequences. MiTCR, run with a Q25 quality threshold and the strictest error-elimination algorithm, handled CDR3 identification, clonotype clustering and error correction. A nonparametric unseen species model with Euler transformation was used to estimate lower-bound total TCR beta diversity. The raw public data were reprocessed by TCRdb itself: fastp quality trimming at Q25, MiXCR clonotype calling, in-frame beta chains only. Identical CDR3 protein sequences are pooled into one entry, listed with their most common genes and DNA. These V and J calls rely on TCRdb rather than the paper's analysis. The sample table holds approximately 850,000 distinct CDR3 sequences, of which approximately 44% were seen once. Together, the top ten hold about 21% of the sample.

Donors were a few dozen systemically healthy Caucasian individuals from Russia aged roughly 6 to 100 years. About 9.1 milliliters of peripheral blood were collected from each donor into EDTA-treated Vacutainer tubes. Ficoll-Paque density-gradient centrifugation was used to isolate PBMCs, with at least 6.5 million per sample. Trizol reagent was used to extract total RNA from the PBMCs, yielding at least 6 micrograms per sample. For every donor, flow cytometry on a PBMC aliquot measured the percentage of naive CD45RAhigh/CD27high T cells. The CDR3 numbers 14 residues from cysteine through phenylalanine. Only the CDR3 DNA is retained, 42 bases long and in frame from the first base. The germline V gene specifies SGHVS as CDR1 and FQNEAQ as CDR2. The data are from a study of blood T cells in healthy people across ages (dated by TCRdb to the mid-2010s). Context from the whole study: In model experiments, roughly one uniquely barcoded TCR beta cDNA molecule per two T cells was captured by template switching. To track age-related changes in TCR beta repertoire diversity, the study relied on deep sequencing normalized with unique cDNA molecular identifiers. The donors were divided into four age groups: young (average around 16 years), middle-aged (about 40), aged (roughly 60) and long-lived (82). To avoid experimental bias, donors of different ages were randomly spread across the sequencing lanes. Using the same blood draw, the study looked at two additional independent replicas of 1 million unique cDNA reads for two donors, one aged 18 to 30 and the other aged 80 or older. What the work shows at the level of the full study, not this receptor alone: Because the CMV infection status of the donors was unknown, age-related changes in expanded clonotypes may potentially have been confounded. There was a strong correlation between observed TCR beta diversity and the percentage of naive T cells measured by flow cytometry. Total diversity estimates from one million sequenced T cells were considered lower bounds and underestimates. As age increased, observed TCR beta diversity per million T cells dropped in a roughly linear way, and a significant reduction was already evident by age roughly 36. Bulk unsorted PBMC profiling prevented conclusive comparison of naive and antigen-experienced compartments. Compared with the aged group, more naive CD4+ T cells, fewer expanded clones and increased TCR diversity were shown by the long-lived group, suggesting age selection.

The chain is made from TRBV7-8 and TRBJ2-4, and 7 bases in between align with TRBD2. TRBJ2-7 explains the end of the DNA better; the J call may be wrong. The source is a man aged 55 to 69 in good health. Sequencing used blood. Read as DNA, the sequence is TGTGCCAGCAGCTTAGGAGGGAGGGTGGGCGAGCAGTACTTC. This is translated as CASSLGGRVGEQYF.